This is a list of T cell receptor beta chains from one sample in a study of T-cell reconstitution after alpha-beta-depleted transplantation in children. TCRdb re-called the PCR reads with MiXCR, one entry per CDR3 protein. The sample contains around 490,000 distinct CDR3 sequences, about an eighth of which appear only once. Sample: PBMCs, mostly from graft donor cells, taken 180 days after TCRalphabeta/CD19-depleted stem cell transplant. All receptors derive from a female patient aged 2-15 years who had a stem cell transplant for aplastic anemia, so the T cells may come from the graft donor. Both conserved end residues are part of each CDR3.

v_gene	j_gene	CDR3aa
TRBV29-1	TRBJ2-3	CSVDRGGRTGDTQYF
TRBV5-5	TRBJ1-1	CASSLAGQYEAFF
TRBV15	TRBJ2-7	CATSRAVSSGAYEQYF
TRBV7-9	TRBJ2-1	CASSPHSAGGYNEQFF
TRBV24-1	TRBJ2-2	CATSDPRGVNTGELFF
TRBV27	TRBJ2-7	CASSLSSSGRGLGEQYF
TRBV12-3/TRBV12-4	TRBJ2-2	CASTLTLAGGNTGELFF
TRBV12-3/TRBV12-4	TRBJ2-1	CAALKFDEQFF
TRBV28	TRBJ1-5	CASSPDSPTNQPQHF
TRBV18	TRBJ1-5	CASSPQHGQPQHF
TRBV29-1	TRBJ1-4	CSVNRGTGGGEKLFF
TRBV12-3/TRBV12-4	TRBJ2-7	CASSPMRGQGYEQYF
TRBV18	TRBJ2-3	CASSRQRQTPDTQYF
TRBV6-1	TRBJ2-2	CTSNGLAGGYGELFF
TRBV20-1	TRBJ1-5	CSARDDSRSSNQPQHF
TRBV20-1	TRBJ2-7	CSARESALEQYF
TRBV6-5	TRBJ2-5	CASRSPDGLETQYF
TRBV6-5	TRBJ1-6	CASSYFKTREALHF
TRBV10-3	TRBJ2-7	CAISESSGSPYEQYF
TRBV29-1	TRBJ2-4	CSAEPGQGKNIQYF
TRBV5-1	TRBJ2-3	CASSLTGTNPSQYF
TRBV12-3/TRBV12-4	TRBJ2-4	CASTTGTVNIQYF
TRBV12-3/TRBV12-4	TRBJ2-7	CASSQTSAHSYEQYF
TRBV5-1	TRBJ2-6	CASSREIQGLSAGANVLTF
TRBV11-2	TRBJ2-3	CASSLGWTDTQYF
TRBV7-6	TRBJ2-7	CASSRDTSFVYEQYF
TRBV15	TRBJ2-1	CATSRVLAGPPSEQFF
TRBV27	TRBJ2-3	CASSLRAPGTPGPPSTDTQYF
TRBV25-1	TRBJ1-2	CASSESGRKGYTF
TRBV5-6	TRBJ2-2	CASSLMTTPMGTGELFF
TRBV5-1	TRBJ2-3	CASSLTSGSMHTQYF
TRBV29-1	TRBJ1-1	CSVEDRGVNTEAFF
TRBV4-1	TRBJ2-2	CASSPAALTGELFF
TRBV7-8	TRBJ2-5	CASSLGPHPYF
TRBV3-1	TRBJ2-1	CASSQELADEQFF
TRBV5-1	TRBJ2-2	CASRGHNTGELFF
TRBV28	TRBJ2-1	CASRGGAGGYNEQFF
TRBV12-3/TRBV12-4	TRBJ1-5	CASSFWTEGQPQHF
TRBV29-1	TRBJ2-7	CSVVTGGYPYEQYF
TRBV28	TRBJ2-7	CASSPIMDRGLHEQYF
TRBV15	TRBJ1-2	CATIRRGVTNGYTF
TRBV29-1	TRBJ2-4	CSVERTRLVGIQYF
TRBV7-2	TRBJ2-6	CASSLGATFANVLTF
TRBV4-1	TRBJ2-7	CASSQVLDSAYEQYF
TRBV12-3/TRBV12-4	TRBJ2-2	CASSFWQGNTGELFF
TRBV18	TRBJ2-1	CASSPLADNEQFF
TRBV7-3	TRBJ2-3	CASSPLAVDQDTQYF
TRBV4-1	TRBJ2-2	CASSQDSRLGMWKKNTGELFF
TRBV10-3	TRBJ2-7	CAISSGLAGDGEQYF
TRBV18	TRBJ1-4	CASSPHRVTEKLFF
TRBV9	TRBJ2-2	CASSVESVTGELFF
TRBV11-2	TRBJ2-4	CASSLVVDRGRNIQYF
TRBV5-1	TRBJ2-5	CASSFGTVQETQYF
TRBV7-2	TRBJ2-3	CASSPPPGNTQYF
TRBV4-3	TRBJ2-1	CASSQELWLADDNEQFF
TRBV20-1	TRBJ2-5	CSARGLDGSETQYF
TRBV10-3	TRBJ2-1	CARAPGQGIDEQFF
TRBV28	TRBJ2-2	CASRLTVNTGDLFF